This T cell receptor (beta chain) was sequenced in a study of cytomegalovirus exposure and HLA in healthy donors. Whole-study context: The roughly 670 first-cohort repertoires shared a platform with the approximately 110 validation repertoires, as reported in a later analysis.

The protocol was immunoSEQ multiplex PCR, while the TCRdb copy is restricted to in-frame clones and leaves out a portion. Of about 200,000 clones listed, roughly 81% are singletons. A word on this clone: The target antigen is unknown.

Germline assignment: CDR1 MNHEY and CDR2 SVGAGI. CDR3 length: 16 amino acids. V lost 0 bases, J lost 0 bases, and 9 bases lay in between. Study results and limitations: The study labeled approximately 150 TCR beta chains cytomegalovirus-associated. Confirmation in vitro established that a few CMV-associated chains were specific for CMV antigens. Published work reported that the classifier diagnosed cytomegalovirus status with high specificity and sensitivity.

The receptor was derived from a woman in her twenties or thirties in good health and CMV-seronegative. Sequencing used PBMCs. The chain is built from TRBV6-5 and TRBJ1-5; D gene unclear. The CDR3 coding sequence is TGTGCCAGCAGTTACTCGAGCCAATATAGCAATCAGCCCCAGCATTTT. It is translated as CASSYSSQYSNQPQHF.